Shown below are 5 T cell receptor beta chains from a single sample sequenced in a study of blood T cell repertoires in COVID-19. Clones were read by immunoSEQ multiplex PCR, and TCRdb kept only the in-frame ones, dropping some. The top ten clones hold roughly 2% of a sample with 200,000 to 250,000 clones, approximately 91% of them seen once. Sequencing input: peripheral blood. The receptors stem from a woman aged 40-49 years who had recovered from COVID-19.

The chain recombines TRBV28 with TRBJ1-6, with D perhaps TRBD1 (5 bases). Germline CDR1 is MDHEN and CDR2 is SYDVKM. This CDR3 spans 19 amino acids. Between the trimmed V and J ends, which lost 6 bases and 1 base, there was a span of 22 bases. CDR3 DNA sequence: TGTGCCAGCAGGCCTTCCGGGACTTTTTCGGCGTCCTATAATTCACCCCTCCACTTT. This gives the protein CASRPSGTFSASYNSPLHF.

The chain employs TRBV29-1 and TRBJ1-2, with 8 bases lining up with TRBD1. The CDR3 length is 13 residues. V trimming: 6 bases; J trimming: 8 bases; junction bases outside the gene matches: 11. Germline CDR1 and CDR2: SQVTM and ANQGSEA. The CDR3 DNA sequence: TGCAGCGTACCCCAGGGGGCGCCTTCCGGCTACACCTTC. Translated, it gives CSVPQGAPSGYTF. The variable domain in full, with the rest retrieved from reference TRBV29-1 and TRBJ1-2, is SAVISQKPSRDICQRGTSLTIQCQVDSQVTMMFWYRQQPGQSLTLIATANQGSEATYESGFVIDKFPISRPNLTFSTLTVSNMSPEDSSIYLCSVPQGAPSGYTFGSGTRLTVV.

The chain carries TRBV7-2 and TRBJ1-2, with D unresolved. V was clipped by 5 bases and J by 7 bases, with 14 bases between them. Per the germline V gene, CDR1 is SGHTA and CDR2 is FQGNSA. The CDR3 totals 13 residues. Written as DNA, the CDR3 is TGTGCCAGCAGCCCCCATGTTGGCGGTGGCTACACCTTC. Translating it yields CASSPHVGGGYTF.

V and J are TRBV6-6 and TRBJ1-2; D gene ambiguous. Per germline, CDR1 MNHNY and CDR2 SVGAGI (reference sequence). The V end was cut by 5 bases, the J end by 8 bases, with 18 bases between. CDR3 length: 14 residues. In nucleotides, the CDR3 is TGTGCCAGCAGTCAAGCAGGAGGAGTTGGAGGCTACACCTTC. This sequence encodes CASSQAGGVGGYTF.

This chain uses TRBV20-1 with TRBJ2-7, with D unclear. Trimming cost V 5 bases and J 10 bases, with 15 bases left between them. This CDR3 has 11 amino acids. CDR1 and CDR2 (germline): DFQATT, SNEGSKA (reference sequence). This CDR3 reads CSAPDGSLQYF. The CDR3 nucleotides read TGCAGTGCTCCCGACGGGTCCCTCCAGTACTTC.